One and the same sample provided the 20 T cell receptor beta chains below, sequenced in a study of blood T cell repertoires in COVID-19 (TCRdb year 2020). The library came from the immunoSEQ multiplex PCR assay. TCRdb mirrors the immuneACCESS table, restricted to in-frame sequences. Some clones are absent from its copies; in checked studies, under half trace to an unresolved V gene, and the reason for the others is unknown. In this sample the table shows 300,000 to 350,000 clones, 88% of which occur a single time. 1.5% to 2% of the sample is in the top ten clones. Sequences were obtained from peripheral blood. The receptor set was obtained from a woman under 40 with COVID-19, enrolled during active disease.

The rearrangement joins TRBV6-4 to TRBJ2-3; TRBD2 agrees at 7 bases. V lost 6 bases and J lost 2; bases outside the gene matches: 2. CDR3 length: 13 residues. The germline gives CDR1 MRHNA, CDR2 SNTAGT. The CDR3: CASSGRPTDTQYF. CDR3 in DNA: TGTGCCAGCAGCGGGAGGCCCACAGATACGCAGTATTTT.

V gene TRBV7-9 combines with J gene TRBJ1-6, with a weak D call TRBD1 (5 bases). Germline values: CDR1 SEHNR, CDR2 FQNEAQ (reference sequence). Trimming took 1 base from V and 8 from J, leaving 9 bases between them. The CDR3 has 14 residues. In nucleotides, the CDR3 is TGTGCCAGCAGCTTAGGGGGGGTCGATTCACCCCTCCACTTT. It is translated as CASSLGGVDSPLHF.

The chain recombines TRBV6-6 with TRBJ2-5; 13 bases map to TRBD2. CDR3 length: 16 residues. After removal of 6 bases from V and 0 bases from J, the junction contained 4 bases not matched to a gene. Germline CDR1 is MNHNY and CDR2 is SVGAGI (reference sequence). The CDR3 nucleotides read TGTGCCAGCAGACCTGGACTAGCGGGGGACCAAGAGACCCAGTACTTC. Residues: CASRPGLAGDQETQYF.

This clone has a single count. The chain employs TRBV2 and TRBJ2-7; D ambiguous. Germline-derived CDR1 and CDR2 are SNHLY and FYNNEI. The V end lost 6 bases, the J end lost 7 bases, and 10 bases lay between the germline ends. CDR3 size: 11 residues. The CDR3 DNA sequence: TGTGCCAGCAGGGTAATGCGGGAGCAGTACTTC. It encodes CASRVMREQYF.

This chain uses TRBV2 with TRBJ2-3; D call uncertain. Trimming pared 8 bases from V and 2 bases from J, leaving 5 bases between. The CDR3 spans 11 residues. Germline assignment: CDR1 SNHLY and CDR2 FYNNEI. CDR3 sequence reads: CASQNTDTQYF. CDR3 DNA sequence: TGTGCCAGCCAAAACACAGATACGCAGTATTTT.

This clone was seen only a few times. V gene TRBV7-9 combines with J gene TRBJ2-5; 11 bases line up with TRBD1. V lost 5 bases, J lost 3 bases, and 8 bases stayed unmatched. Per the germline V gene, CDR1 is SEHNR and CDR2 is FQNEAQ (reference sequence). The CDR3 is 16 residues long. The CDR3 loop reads CASSPSPGQGEETQYF. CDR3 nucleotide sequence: TGTGCCAGCAGCCCATCCCCGGGACAGGGGGAAGAGACCCAGTACTTC. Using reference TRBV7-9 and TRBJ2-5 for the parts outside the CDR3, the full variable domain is DTGVSQNPRHKITKRGQNVTFRCDPISEHNRLYWYRQTLGQGPEFLTYFQNEAQLEKSRLLSDRFSAERPKGSFSTLEIQRTEQGDSAMYLCASSPSPGQGEETQYFGPGTRLLVL.

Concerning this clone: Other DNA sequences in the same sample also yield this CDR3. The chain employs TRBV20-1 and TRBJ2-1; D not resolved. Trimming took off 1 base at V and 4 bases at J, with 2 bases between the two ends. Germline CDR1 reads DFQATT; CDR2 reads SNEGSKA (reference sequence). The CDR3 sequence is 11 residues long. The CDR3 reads CSARAYNEQFF. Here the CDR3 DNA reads TGCAGTGCTAGAGCTTACAATGAGCAGTTCTTC.

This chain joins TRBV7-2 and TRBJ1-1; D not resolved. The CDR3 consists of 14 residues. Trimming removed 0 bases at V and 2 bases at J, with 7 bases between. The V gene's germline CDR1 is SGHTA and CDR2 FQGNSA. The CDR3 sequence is CASSLAGFNTEAFF. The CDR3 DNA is TGTGCCAGCAGCTTAGCGGGCTTCAACACTGAAGCTTTCTTT.

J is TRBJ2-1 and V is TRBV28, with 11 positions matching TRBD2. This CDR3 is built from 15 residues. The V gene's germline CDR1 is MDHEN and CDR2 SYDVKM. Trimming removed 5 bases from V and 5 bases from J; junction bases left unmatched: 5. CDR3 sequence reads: CASSPQTSGDNEQFF. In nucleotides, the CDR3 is TGTGCCAGCAGTCCGCAGACTAGCGGGGACAATGAGCAGTTCTTC.

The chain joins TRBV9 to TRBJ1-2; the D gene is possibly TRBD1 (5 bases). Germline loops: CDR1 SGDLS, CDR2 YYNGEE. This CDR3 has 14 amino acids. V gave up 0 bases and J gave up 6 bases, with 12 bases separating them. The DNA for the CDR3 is TGTGCCAGCAGCGTAGGTTCAGGGATTGATGGCTACACCTTC. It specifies CASSVGSGIDGYTF. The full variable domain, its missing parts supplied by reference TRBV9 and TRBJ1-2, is DSGVTQTPKHLITATGQRVTLRCSPRSGDLSVYWYQQSLDQGLQFLIQYYNGEERAKGNILERFSAQQFPDLHSELNLSSLELGDSALYFCASSVGSGIDGYTFGSGTRLTVV.

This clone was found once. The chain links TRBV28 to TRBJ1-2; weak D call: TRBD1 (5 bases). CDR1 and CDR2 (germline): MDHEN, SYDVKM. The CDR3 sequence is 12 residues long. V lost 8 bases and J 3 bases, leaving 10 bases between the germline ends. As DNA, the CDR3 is TGTGCCAGCTTAGGGGTGGACTATGGCTACACCTTC. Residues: CASLGVDYGYTF.

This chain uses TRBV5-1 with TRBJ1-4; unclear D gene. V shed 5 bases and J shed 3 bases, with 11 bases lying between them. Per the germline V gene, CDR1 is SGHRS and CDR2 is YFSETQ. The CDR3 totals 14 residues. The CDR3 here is CASRETVANEKLFF. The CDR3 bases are TGCGCCAGCAGAGAAACAGTAGCTAATGAAAAACTGTTTTTT.

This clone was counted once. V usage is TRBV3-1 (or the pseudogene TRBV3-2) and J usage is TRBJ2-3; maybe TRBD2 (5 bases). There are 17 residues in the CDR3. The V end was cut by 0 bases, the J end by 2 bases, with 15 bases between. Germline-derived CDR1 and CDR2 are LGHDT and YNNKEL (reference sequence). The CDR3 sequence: CASSQDPPPGFTDTQYF. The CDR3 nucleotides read TGTGCCAGCAGCCAAGATCCCCCCCCGGGGTTCACAGATACGCAGTATTTT.

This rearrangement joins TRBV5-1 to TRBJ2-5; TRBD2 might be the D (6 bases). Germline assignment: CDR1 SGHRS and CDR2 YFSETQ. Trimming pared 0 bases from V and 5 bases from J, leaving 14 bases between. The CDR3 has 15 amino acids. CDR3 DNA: TGCGCCAGCAGCTTGGTGGAGGGAGGTGAGGAGACCCAGTACTTC. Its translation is CASSLVEGGEETQYF.

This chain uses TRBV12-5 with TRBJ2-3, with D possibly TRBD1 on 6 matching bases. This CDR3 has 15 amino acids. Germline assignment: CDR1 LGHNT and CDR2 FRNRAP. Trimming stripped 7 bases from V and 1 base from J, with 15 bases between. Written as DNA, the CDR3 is TGTGCTAGTGCCAAGGGGGTGACTGGCACAGATACGCAGTATTTT. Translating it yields CASAKGVTGTDTQYF. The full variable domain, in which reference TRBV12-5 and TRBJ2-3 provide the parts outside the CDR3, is DARVTQTPRHKVTEMGQEVTMRCQPILGHNTVFWYRQTMMQGLELLAYFRNRAPLDDSGMPKDRFSAEMPDATLATLKIQPSEPRDSAVYFCASAKGVTGTDTQYFGPGTRLTVL.

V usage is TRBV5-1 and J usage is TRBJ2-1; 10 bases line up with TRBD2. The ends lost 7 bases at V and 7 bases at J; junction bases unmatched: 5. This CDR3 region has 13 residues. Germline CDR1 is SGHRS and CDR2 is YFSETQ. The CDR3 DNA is TGCGCCAGCGAAGCGGGGGGGCTGAATGAGCAGTTCTTC. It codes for CASEAGGLNEQFF.

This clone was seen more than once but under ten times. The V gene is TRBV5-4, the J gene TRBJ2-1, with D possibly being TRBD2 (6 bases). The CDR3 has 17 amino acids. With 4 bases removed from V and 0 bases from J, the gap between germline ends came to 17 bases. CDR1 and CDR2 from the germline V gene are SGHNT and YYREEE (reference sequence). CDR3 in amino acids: CASSQPSGTSSYNEQFF. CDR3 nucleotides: TGTGCCAGCAGCCAACCTTCCGGGACTTCCTCCTACAATGAGCAGTTCTTC.

The CDR3 sequence is CASSLWGETGLLTNTEAFF. The CDR3 DNA sequence: TGTGCCAGCAGTTTATGGGGAGAGACAGGGCTTCTCACAAACACTGAAGCTTTCTTT. V gene TRBV27 combines with J gene TRBJ1-1; 7 bases agree with TRBD1. Germline V CDR1 and CDR2: MNHEY, SMNVEV (reference sequence). The junction had 16 bases not matched to a gene; V was cut back by 1 base and J by 2 bases. The CDR3 spans 19 residues.

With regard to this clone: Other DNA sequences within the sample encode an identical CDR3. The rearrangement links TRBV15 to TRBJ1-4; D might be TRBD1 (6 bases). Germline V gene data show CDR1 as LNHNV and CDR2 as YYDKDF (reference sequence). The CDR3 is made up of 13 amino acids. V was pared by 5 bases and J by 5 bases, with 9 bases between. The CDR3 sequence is CATSRGQNEKLFF. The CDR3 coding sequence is TGTGCCACCAGCCGAGGACAGAATGAAAAACTGTTTTTT.

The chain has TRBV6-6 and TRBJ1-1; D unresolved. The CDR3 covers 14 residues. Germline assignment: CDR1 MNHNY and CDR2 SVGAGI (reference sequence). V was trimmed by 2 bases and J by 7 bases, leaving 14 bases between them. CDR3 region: CASSYVPREGEAFF. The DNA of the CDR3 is TGTGCCAGCAGTTACGTTCCCCGGGAGGGTGAAGCTTTCTTT.